This entry lists 9 T cell receptor beta chains sequenced from one sample in a study of blood T cell repertoires in COVID-19. Assay: immunoSEQ multiplex PCR; the TCRdb copy retains only in-frame clones and omits some. In the table there are 150,000 or so clones, about 81% of which are singletons. Sequencing was carried out using peripheral blood. The source of these receptors is an older woman with acute or convalescent COVID-19.

The V and J genes are TRBV4-2 and TRBJ2-1; 10 bases match TRBD2. This CDR3 contains 16 residues. Losses at the gene ends were 2 bases for V and 4 bases for J; bases not matched to a gene: 5. CDR1 is LGHNA and CDR2 is YNFKEQ in the germline V gene. CDR3 loop: CASSQFSSGGYNEQFF. CDR3 sequence (DNA): TGTGCCAGCAGCCAATTCTCTAGCGGGGGTTACAATGAGCAGTTCTTC.

The rearrangement links TRBV2 to TRBJ2-3; 8 bases match TRBD1. CDR1 SNHLY and CDR2 FYNNEI come from the germline V gene. There are 16 residues in the CDR3. V shed 3 bases, J shed 0 bases, and the junction held 5 bases outside the gene matches. The DNA of the CDR3 is TGTGCCAGCAGTGACCCGGGACAGGCGAGCACAGATACGCAGTATTTT. Amino acids: CASSDPGQASTDTQYF.

This chain connects TRBV6-5 to TRBJ1-2; 7 bases line up with TRBD1. CDR1 is MNHEY and CDR2 is SVGAGI in the germline V gene. With V trimmed by 7 bases and J by 7 bases, 9 bases remained unmatched. This CDR3 region has 13 residues. DNA of the CDR3: TGTGCCAGCATTCAAAGGGGGCGGGCTGGCTACACCTTC. It yields the protein CASIQRGRAGYTF.

The J gene is TRBJ2-2, the V gene TRBV28; TRBD2 matches 9 bases. In germline, CDR1 is MDHEN, CDR2 SYDVKM. The ends lost 8 bases at V and 3 bases at J; junction bases unmatched: 10. This CDR3 is built from 16 residues. CDR3 in DNA: TGTGCCAGCCACAAAGCTAGCGGGGTTTACACCGGGGAGCTGTTTTTT. It codes for CASHKASGVYTGELFF.

This chain connects TRBV11-2 to TRBJ2-7, with D possibly TRBD2 on 7 matching bases. The germline V and J ends were trimmed by 1 base and 0 bases, with 13 bases remaining between them. Looked up from germline, CDR1 is SGHAT and CDR2 is FQNNGV. CDR3 length: 16 residues. The CDR3 spells CASSLVGGGSSYEQYF. The CDR3 DNA is TGTGCCAGCAGCTTAGTAGGGGGGGGGTCCTCCTACGAGCAGTACTTC.

CDR3 protein: CALDRGLNQPQHF. The CDR3 nucleotides are TGTGCCCTGGACAGGGGGCTGAATCAGCCCCAGCATTTT. This chain connects TRBV30 to TRBJ1-5; TRBD1 matches at 11 bases. Germline trimming cut 8 bases from V and 4 bases from J; bases unmatched to any gene: 4. Germline V lookup: CDR1 GTSNPN, CDR2 SVGIG (reference sequence). CDR3 size: 13 residues. Full variable domain (outside the CDR3, taken from reference TRBV30 and TRBJ1-5): SQTIHQWPATLVQPVGSPLSLECTVEGTSNPNLYWYRQAAGRGLQLLFYSVGIGQISSEVPQNLSASRPQDRQFILSSKKLLLSDSGFYLCALDRGLNQPQHFGDGTRLSIL.

The count of this clone is one. The chain combines TRBV24-1 with TRBJ2-5, with TRBD1 matching 8 bases. With 0 bases clipped from V and 1 base from J, the junction kept 3 bases outside the gene matches. CDR1 and CDR2 (germline): KGHDR, SFDVKD. CDR3 length equals 16 residues. The CDR3 spells CATSDLETGAQETQYF. The DNA of the CDR3 is TGTGCCACCAGTGATTTGGAGACAGGGGCCCAAGAGACCCAGTACTTC.

This clone has a handful of counts. The genes are TRBV19 and TRBJ1-2; 9 bases fit TRBD1. V lost 3 bases, J lost 5 bases, and 7 bases stayed unmatched. The CDR3 spans 15 residues. Looked up from germline, CDR1 is LNHDA and CDR2 is SQIVND (reference sequence). CDR3 nucleotide sequence: TGTGCCAGTAGTATGAGGGGACAGGGTTTGTATGGCTACACCTTC. It yields the protein CASSMRGQGLYGYTF. Complete variable domain (other parts from reference TRBV19 and TRBJ1-2): DGGITQSPKYLFRKEGQNVTLSCEQNLNHDAMYWYRQDPGQGLRLIYYSQIVNDFQKGDIAEGYSVSREKKESFPLTVTSAQKNPTAFYLCASSMRGQGLYGYTFGSGTRLTVV.

The chain employs TRBV4-3 and TRBJ2-1, with 7 bases identical to TRBD1. CDR3 length: 16 residues. V shed 0 bases and J 8 bases; nucleotides not matched to a gene: 10. Germline V gene sequence: CDR1 LGHNA, CDR2 YSLEER. The CDR3 sequence: CASSQEPHHRGHEQFF. The CDR3 region has the DNA TGCGCCAGCAGCCAAGAACCCCACCACAGGGGCCATGAGCAGTTCTTC.